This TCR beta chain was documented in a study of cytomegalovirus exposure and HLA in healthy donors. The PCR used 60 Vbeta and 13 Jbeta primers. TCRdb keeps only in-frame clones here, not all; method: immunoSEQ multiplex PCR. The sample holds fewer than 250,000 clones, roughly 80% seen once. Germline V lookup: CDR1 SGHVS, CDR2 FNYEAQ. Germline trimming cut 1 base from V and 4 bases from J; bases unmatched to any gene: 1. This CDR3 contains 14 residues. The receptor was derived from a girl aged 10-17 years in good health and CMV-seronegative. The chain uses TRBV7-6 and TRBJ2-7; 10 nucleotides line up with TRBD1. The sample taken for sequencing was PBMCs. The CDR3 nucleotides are TGTGCCAGCAGCTTAGGGGGACAGGGGTACGAGCAGTACTTC. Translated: CASSLGGQGYEQYF.